Each of the 14 T cell receptor beta chains below was sequenced from the same sample in a study of blood T cells in healthy people across ages. Next came a second PCR, run for about 7 to 12 cycles, which used a sample-barcoded 5' primer along with a J-beta primer mix. TCRdb reanalysed the 5' RACE reads using MiXCR and keeps one entry per CDR3 protein. This repertoire shows roughly 800,000 distinct CDR3 sequences, 25% found once; its top ten account for approximately 3.7%. This sample also belongs to another study, concerning T cells of mothers and their children.

Sequenced sample: blood. Receptors originate from a boy aged 5-17 years in good health.

This clonotype was counted only a few times. A read error may explain this, as a much larger clone is one base away. V and J are TRBV5-1 and TRBJ2-1, with D unresolved. This CDR3 has 15 amino acids. Trimming stripped 1 base from V and 4 bases from J, with 12 bases between. CDR1 and CDR2 (germline): SGHRS, YFSETQ. DNA for the CDR3: TGCGCCAGCAGCTTGCAAGGACGGTTATACAATGAGCAGTTCTTC. Translation gives CASSLQGRLYNEQFF.

The CDR3: CASSYERTPQHF. The CDR3 DNA is TGTGCCAGCAGTTACGAACGAACGCCCCAGCATTTT. This sequence joins TRBV6-2 or TRBV6-3 and TRBJ1-5; D is unresolved. Per the germline V gene, CDR1 is MNHEY and CDR2 is SVGEGT. Trimming pared 2 bases from V and 9 bases from J, leaving 8 bases between. The CDR3 is 12 amino acids.

The chain carries TRBV27 and TRBJ2-1; 7 bases map to TRBD1. Judging by the DNA end, TRBJ2-7 fits better; the J call may be wrong. The germline gives CDR1 MNHEY, CDR2 SMNVEV (reference sequence). CDR3 length: 14 residues. The CDR3 reads CASSGQDRTYEQYF. DNA for the CDR3: TGTGCCAGCAGTGGGCAGGACAGGACCTACGAGCAGTACTTC.

This clonotype was seen only a few times. The V gene is TRBV5-5, the J gene TRBJ2-2, with D possibly being TRBD2 (5 bases). The germline V gene encodes CDR1 SGHKS and CDR2 YYEKEE (reference sequence). The ends were cut back, 2 bases at V and 6 bases at J, with 20 bases in the middle. The CDR3 totals 17 residues. Written as DNA, the CDR3 is TGTGCCAGCAGCTTAGCGAGATGGGAAGGAGGCGCCGGGGAGCTGTTTTTT. Encoded protein: CASSLARWEGGAGELFF. Full variable domain (remainder filled in from reference TRBV5-5 and TRBJ2-2): DAGVTQSPTHLIKTRGQQVTLRCSPISGHKSVSWYQQVLGQGPQFIFQYYEKEERGRGNFPDRFSARQFPNYSSELNVNALLLGDSALYLCASSLARWEGGAGELFFGEGSRLTVL.

The CDR3 DNA sequence: TGTGCCAGCAGAAGGACAGGGGTTGGGGAAAAACTGTTTTTT. Encoded protein: CASRRTGVGEKLFF. The rearrangement joins TRBV12-3 or TRBV12-4 to TRBJ1-4; 9 nucleotides match TRBD1. CDR3 length: 14 residues. The V and J ends lost 6 bases and 8 bases, in that order; junction bases with no gene match: 7.

The V and J genes are TRBV6-5 and TRBJ1-2; D ambiguous. CDR3 length: 13 amino acids. Trimming cost V 5 bases and J 4 bases, with 11 bases left between them. Germline V CDR1 and CDR2: MNHEY, SVGAGI. The CDR3 coding sequence is TGTGCCAGCAGTGGTTCAGGAACCTATGGCTACACCTTC. Translated: CASSGSGTYGYTF.

This clonotype was observed a few times. This chain links TRBV12-3 or TRBV12-4 with TRBJ2-5; D ambiguous. This CDR3 has 15 residues. The V end lost 4 bases, the J end lost 1 base, and 13 bases lay between the germline ends. The CDR3 DNA sequence: TGTGCCAGCAGTTCGCAGAGTTATATCCAAGAGACCCAGTACTTC. It translates to CASSSQSYIQETQYF.

The table lists this clonotype with a count of one. A read error may produce the germline difference seen at one junction end. The chain couples TRBV7-9 to TRBJ1-1, with unresolved D. Germline V gene sequence: CDR1 SEHNR, CDR2 FQNEAQ (reference sequence). The CDR3 contains 16 residues. CDR3 protein: CAIHTWRFTLNNEAFF. CDR3 in DNA: TGTGCCATACACACATGGAGGTTTACCTTGAACAATGAAGCTTTCTTT.

A few counts support this clonotype. This chain connects TRBV29-1 to TRBJ2-7, with 7 bases that match TRBD1. There are 13 residues in the CDR3. In germline, CDR1 is SQVTM, CDR2 ANQGSEA. After removal of 4 bases from V and 3 bases from J, the junction contained 6 bases not matched to a gene. CDR3 bases: TGCAGCGTTGCCGGGGCAGGGGGCTACGAGCAGTACTTC. This codes for CSVAGAGGYEQYF.

In this sample, this clonotype turned up a few times. The chain joins TRBV7-2 to TRBJ2-7; TRBD1 aligns across 7 bases. Germline CDR1 is SGHTA and CDR2 is FQGNSA. The CDR3 length is 15 residues. V shed 6 bases, J shed 0 bases, and the junction held 8 bases outside the gene matches. CDR3: CASRELDRASYEQYF. The CDR3 DNA is TGTGCCAGCAGGGAGTTAGACAGGGCCTCCTACGAGCAGTACTTC.

This clonotype was seen more than once but under ten times. The chain carries TRBV18 and TRBJ2-1, with TRBD2 matching 14 bases. The CDR3 is 15 amino acids. The ends lost 4 bases at V and 10 bases at J; junction bases unmatched: 6. Germline CDR1 reads KGHSH; CDR2 reads LQKENI. The CDR3 loop reads CASSQSGTSGREQFF. The CDR3 DNA follows: TGTGCCAGCTCACAGTCCGGGACTAGCGGGAGAGAGCAGTTCTTC.

This clonotype turned up a few times. J is TRBJ2-7 and V is TRBV3-1; D remains unclear. The CDR3 loop spans 11 amino acids. Trimming removed 4 bases from V and 5 bases from J, with 6 bases in between. Germline assignment: CDR1 LGHDT and CDR2 YNNKEL (reference sequence). For the CDR3, the DNA is TGTGCCAGCAGCCGGAGCCACGAGCAGTACTTC. It encodes CASSRSHEQYF.

Only a few counts were recorded for this clonotype. The V and J genes are TRBV6-1 and TRBJ2-4; TRBD1 agrees at 7 bases. This CDR3 region has 16 residues. Per germline, CDR1 MNHNS and CDR2 SASEGT. Unmatched junction bases numbered 12, after V lost 6 bases and J lost 4 bases. The CDR3 spells CASRGITGTAKNIQYF. The CDR3 bases are TGTGCCAGCAGGGGGATAACCGGGACAGCAAAAAACATTCAGTACTTC.

A few counts support this clonotype. The chain employs TRBV18 and TRBJ2-7; tentatively, D is TRBD1 or TRBD2 (5 bases each). V was shortened by 3 bases and J by 5 bases, with 11 bases between the two germline ends. Germline V CDR1 and CDR2: KGHSH, LQKENI. The CDR3 is made up of 13 amino acids. CDR3 region: CASSPGRDHEQYF. CDR3 DNA: TGTGCCAGCTCACCTGGACGGGACCACGAGCAGTACTTC.